Here is one T cell receptor beta chain with its context. The antigen is undetermined. The junction differs from germline at one of its ends, possibly a read error. This entry belongs to a study of T cell repertoires in aging, cancer and after chemotherapy. Study findings and constraints: Age-matched healthy donors had significantly more diverse, less clonal blood TCR repertoires than untreated cancer patients. In cancer patients, declining TCR diversity with age involved lost richness and lost evenness. In each cancer cohort, median generation probability increased across chemotherapy, suggesting thymic output rebounded.

Peripheral blood genomic DNA, not sorted cells or RNA, was the template. Multiplex touch-down PCR with TRB-A/B primers amplified rearranged V-D-J TRB sequences. MiXCR was run by TCRdb on the multiplex PCR reads, yielding one entry per CDR3 protein. The table records over 8,500 distinct CDR3 sequences, around a quarter of them present only once. The receptor's source is a human donor in good health. Sample: blood.

The CDR3 nucleotides read TGTGCTAGCAGTTACAGCGGGAGTGGCGAGAAGTACTTC. This codes for CASSYSGSGEKYF. The chain combines TRBV6-1 with TRBJ2-7; 8 bases fit TRBD2. CDR1 and CDR2 (germline): MNHNS, SASEGT. The CDR3 is 13 amino acids.